The 21 T cell receptor beta chains below all came from one sample that was sequenced in a study of identical twins. TCRdb recomputed calls from the 5' RACE reads with MiXCR, one row per CDR3 protein. The sample holds some 1,600,000 distinct CDR3 sequences; roughly 35% are singletons and the top ten take under 0.35%. Sequencing used cord blood. The receptors were sampled from a newborn girl in good health.

The chain is built from TRBV20-1 and TRBJ2-3, with no clear D. The CDR3 is made up of 14 amino acids. Germline CDR1 reads DFQATT; CDR2 reads SNEGSKA (reference sequence). V gave up 0 bases and J gave up 2 bases, with 9 bases separating them. The CDR3 DNA sequence: TGCAGTGCTAGAGAAGGGCTGTACACAGATACGCAGTATTTT. Translating it yields CSAREGLYTDTQYF.

V is TRBV11-2 and J is TRBJ1-2; D ambiguous. Trimming removed 4 bases at V and 8 bases at J, with 14 bases between. CDR1 and CDR2 from the germline V gene are SGHAT and FQNNGV. This CDR3 has 13 amino acids. CDR3 DNA sequence: TGTGCCAGCAGCTCCCTCCGTGGGTCGGGCTACACCTTC. Protein product: CASSSLRGSGYTF.

The chain links TRBV11-2 to TRBJ2-1; TRBD2 might be the D (6 bases). The CDR3 loop spans 17 amino acids. Germline CDR1 reads SGHAT; CDR2 reads FQNNGV. V was shortened by 1 base and J by 0 bases, with 13 bases between the two germline ends. In DNA form, the CDR3 reads TGTGCCAGCAGCTTAGTCCTAGCGCGAAGCTCCTACAATGAGCAGTTCTTC. The encoded protein is CASSLVLARSSYNEQFF.

This clonotype was observed many times. The chain employs TRBV3-1 and TRBJ2-1; D remains unclear. Germline loops: CDR1 LGHDT, CDR2 YNNKEL (reference sequence). This CDR3 spans 13 amino acids. The ends were cut back, 4 bases at V and 6 bases at J, with 10 bases in the middle. The CDR3 loop is CASSPRLGNEQFF. The CDR3 DNA is TGTGCCAGCAGCCCCCGGCTGGGCAATGAGCAGTTCTTC.

This clonotype was seen only a few times. The rearrangement uses TRBV10-3 and TRBJ1-1; D gene unclear. Germline values: CDR1 ENHRY, CDR2 SYGVKD. The CDR3 totals 14 residues. V was pared by 0 bases and J by 1 base, with 6 bases between. CDR3 nucleotide sequence: TGTGCCATCAGTGAGTCCAGTCGGAACACTGAAGCTTTCTTT. The encoded protein is CAISESSRNTEAFF.

The count of this clonotype is one. Since a much larger clone is just one base distant, this may be a read error. This chain links TRBV29-1 with TRBJ2-7; D uncertain. CDR3 length: 16 residues. CDR1 and CDR2 (germline): SQVTM, ANQGSEA. V shed 3 bases and J shed 2 bases, with 20 bases lying between them. CDR3 residues: CSVDVDPDFSPYEQYF. CDR3 nucleotide sequence: TGCAGCGTTGACGTGGACCCCGACTTCAGCCCCTACGAGCAGTACTTC.

This clonotype was counted a few times. The chain is built from TRBV10-3 and TRBJ2-2; the match to TRBD2 covers 8 bases. This CDR3 is 15 amino acids long. V dropped 2 bases and J dropped 7; count of bases not matched to a gene: 6. Germline lookup yields CDR1 ENHRY and CDR2 SYGVKD. The DNA of the CDR3 is TGTGCCATCAGTGAGCGGGGGGGCCAGATCGGGGAGCTGTTTTTT. As protein: CAISERGGQIGELFF.

This chain connects TRBV12-3 or TRBV12-4 to TRBJ2-1; 10 nucleotides line up with TRBD2. Trimming removed 6 bases from V and 5 bases from J; junction bases left unmatched: 7. This CDR3 contains 15 residues. DNA of the CDR3: TGTGCCAGCAGCCGGACTAGCGGCTATAACAATGAGCAGTTCTTC. This encodes CASSRTSGYNNEQFF.

V usage is TRBV6-2 or TRBV6-3 and J usage is TRBJ2-3; 10 bases are shared with TRBD1. V dropped 6 bases and J dropped 3; count of bases not matched to a gene: 9. This CDR3 is 16 amino acids long. CDR1 and CDR2 (germline): MNHEY, SVGEGT. As DNA, the CDR3 is TGTGCCAGCAGGAAACCGGGACAGGGGAAGACAGATACGCAGTATTTT. Translated, it gives CASRKPGQGKTDTQYF.

The chain has TRBV3-1 and TRBJ2-3; tentatively, D is TRBD2 (5 bases). CDR3 length: 17 amino acids. Germline assignment: CDR1 LGHDT and CDR2 YNNKEL (reference sequence). V was clipped by 0 bases and J by 3 bases, with 16 bases between them. As DNA, the CDR3 is TGTGCCAGCAGCCAAGAGAGGGCAGGCCCCGTGACAGATACGCAGTATTTT. Amino acid sequence: CASSQERAGPVTDTQYF.

Of note for this clonotype: The junction differs from germline at one of its ends, possibly a read error. CDR3 loop: CAGSSLTGRASYTF. Written as DNA, the CDR3 is TGTGCCGGCAGCAGCCTGACAGGGAGAGCAAGCTACACCTTC. J is TRBJ1-2 and V is TRBV3-1; 7 bases match TRBD1. Germline V gene lookup returns CDR1 LGHDT and CDR2 YNNKEL (reference sequence). This CDR3 has 14 residues.

This clonotype was seen only a few times. The V call is TRBV3-1, the J call TRBJ2-1; 10 positions match TRBD2. This CDR3 is 19 amino acids long. Germline assignment: CDR1 LGHDT and CDR2 YNNKEL (reference sequence). V was pared by 0 bases and J by 10 bases, with 18 bases of the junction left unmatched. The CDR3 DNA follows: TGTGCCAGCAGCCAAGACAGGGGGAGAGCTAGCGGGAGTATCTACGAGCAGTTCTTC. Encoded protein: CASSQDRGRASGSIYEQFF.

In this sample, this clonotype turned up a few times. V is TRBV20-1 and J is TRBJ1-1; 9 bases are shared with TRBD1. Trimming cost V 5 bases and J 4 bases; bases outside gene matches: 2. Germline assignment: CDR1 DFQATT and CDR2 SNEGSKA (reference sequence). The CDR3 extends over 12 amino acids. This CDR3 reads CSAGGQGTEAFF. The CDR3 DNA sequence: TGCAGTGCTGGGGGACAGGGCACTGAAGCTTTCTTT.

The rearrangement joins TRBV27 to TRBJ2-3; 10 nucleotides agree with TRBD2. The germline V gene has CDR1 MNHEY and CDR2 SMNVEV (reference sequence). The V gene end was trimmed by 3 bases and the J gene end by 8 bases; junction bases not matched to a gene: 5. This CDR3 region has 14 residues. CDR3 coding DNA: TGTGCCAGCAGTTTGAAGCGGGAGGGCCCTACGCAGTATTTT. Its translation is CASSLKREGPTQYF.

This clonotype came up a few times. The chain is built from TRBV14 and TRBJ2-3; D uncertain. The CDR3 covers 13 residues. V was trimmed by 4 bases and J by 4 bases, leaving 9 bases between them. The V gene's germline CDR1 is SGHDN and CDR2 FVKESK. The CDR3 is CASSLLSPDTQYF. The CDR3 nucleotides are TGTGCCAGCAGCCTGTTGAGCCCAGATACGCAGTATTTT.

Ten or more counts support this clonotype. The V call is TRBV2, the J call TRBJ1-2; no clear D. Germline CDR1 SNHLY, CDR2 FYNNEI. The ends were cut back, 3 bases at V and 4 bases at J, with 9 bases in the middle. The CDR3 has 13 amino acids. The CDR3 sequence: CASSEEYPYGYTF. The CDR3 DNA sequence: TGTGCCAGCAGTGAGGAGTACCCCTATGGCTACACCTTC.

The chain combines TRBV7-9 with TRBJ2-7, with 7 bases identical to TRBD1. This CDR3 has 14 residues. From germline, CDR1 is SEHNR and CDR2 FQNEAQ (reference sequence). Losses at the gene ends were 5 bases for V and 5 bases for J; bases not matched to a gene: 9. In nucleotides, the CDR3 is TGTGCCAGCAGCCTGTATACTGACAGGGACGAGCAGTACTTC. It yields the protein CASSLYTDRDEQYF.

This clonotype was counted a few times. This chain connects TRBV7-2 to TRBJ1-5; 9 nucleotides match TRBD1. V shed 0 bases, J shed 2 bases, and the junction held 17 bases outside the gene matches. Germline V CDR1 and CDR2: SGHTA, FQGNSA. The CDR3 length is 21 residues. For the CDR3, the DNA is TGTGCCAGCAGCTTAGCAGCGGGACAGGGCGATTTTGAGGTTGGCAATCAGCCCCAGCATTTT. Encoded protein: CASSLAAGQGDFEVGNQPQHF.

The chain links TRBV18 to TRBJ2-7; D unresolved. Trimming took off 3 bases at V and 0 bases at J, with 9 bases between the two ends. This CDR3 spans 14 amino acids. Germline lookup yields CDR1 KGHSH and CDR2 LQKENI. Here the CDR3 reads CASSPLASSYEQYF. The DNA for the CDR3 is TGTGCCAGCTCACCCCTGGCTAGCTCCTACGAGCAGTACTTC.

V gene TRBV14 combines with J gene TRBJ1-2, with TRBD1 identical over 7 bases. The CDR3 covers 13 residues. Losses at the gene ends were 0 bases for V and 13 bases for J; bases not matched to a gene: 8. The V gene's germline CDR1 is SGHDN and CDR2 FVKESK. CDR3 bases: TGTGCCAGCAGCCAAGAGGGCAGGGGGGACATCACCTTC. Its protein is CASSQEGRGDITF. The whole variable domain, remainder taken from reference TRBV14 and TRBJ1-2, is EAGVTQFPSHSVIEKGQTVTLRCDPISGHDNLYWYRRVMGKEIKFLLHFVKESKQDESGMPNNRFLAERTGGTYSTLKVQPAELEDSGVYFCASSQEGRGDITFGSGTRLTVV.

This clonotype was picked up one time. A clone one base away is much larger, so this may be a read error. The CDR3 DNA reads TGTGCCGGCAGCTTAGGCCCTAGGCCATACTCCTACAATGAGCAGTTCTTC. It specifies CAGSLGPRPYSYNEQFF. The chain has TRBV11-2 and TRBJ2-1; D is unresolved. CDR1 SGHAT and CDR2 FQNNGV come from the germline V gene. The CDR3 contains 17 residues.